The clone carrying this TCR beta chain has only one observation. These data are taken from a study of blood T cell repertoires in COVID-19. Libraries were prepared by immunoSEQ multiplex PCR; TCRdb keeps only in-frame clonotypes and omits some of them. The table lists 300,000 to 400,000 clones, around 92% of them singletons. CDR3 length: 14 amino acids. Trimming shortened V by 2 bases and J by 1 base, and 8 bases separated the two germline ends. Germline CDR1 and CDR2: LNHDA and SQIVND (reference sequence). The chain recombines TRBV19 with TRBJ1-1; tentatively, D is TRBD1 (6 bases). This receptor was obtained from a woman in her twenties or thirties with COVID-19, enrolled during active disease. The source material was peripheral blood. The DNA of the CDR3 is TGTGCCAGTAGTATACAGGGGTGGAACACTGAAGCTTTCTTT. Translated: CASSIQGWNTEAFF.